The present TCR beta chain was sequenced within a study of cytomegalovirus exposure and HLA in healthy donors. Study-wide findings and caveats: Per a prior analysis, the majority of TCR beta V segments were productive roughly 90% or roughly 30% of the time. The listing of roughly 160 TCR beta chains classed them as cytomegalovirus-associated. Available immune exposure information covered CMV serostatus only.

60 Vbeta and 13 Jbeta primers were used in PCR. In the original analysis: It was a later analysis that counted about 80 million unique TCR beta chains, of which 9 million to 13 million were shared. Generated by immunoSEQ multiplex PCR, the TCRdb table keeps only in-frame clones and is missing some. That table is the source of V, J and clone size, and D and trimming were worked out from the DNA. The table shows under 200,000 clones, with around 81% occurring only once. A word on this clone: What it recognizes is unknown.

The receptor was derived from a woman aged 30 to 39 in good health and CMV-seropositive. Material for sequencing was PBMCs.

CDR3 protein: CASSELGAGELDGYTF. The CDR3 DNA sequence: TGTGCCAGCAGTGAACTGGGGGCCGGGGAACTGGATGGCTACACCTTC. The chain links TRBV25-1 to TRBJ1-2; D is possibly TRBD1 (6 bases). Germline CDR1 MGHDK, CDR2 SYGVNS. The CDR3 length is 16 residues. Trimming took off 2 bases at V and 6 bases at J, with 19 bases between the two ends.